The subject of this entry is one T cell receptor beta chain. This clonotype was detected only a few times. The target of this receptor is not known. No base quality information exists; no much larger clone differs at one position. Libraries were made using PCR. TCRdb lists the instrument as Illumina HiSeq 2500. To normalize quantification of the TCRbeta repertoire, the TCR libraries were built with molecular barcoding that relied on unique molecular identifiers. The raw public reads went through TCRdb reprocessing: fastp at Q25, MiXCR clone calling, in-frame beta chains kept. Entries that share a CDR3 protein sequence are merged under the most common genes and DNA. The sample contains around 670,000 distinct CDR3 sequences, over 10% of them found a single time. About 0.79% of the sample goes to the ten largest clones. This specimen's treatment or condition label, per the study, means: allogeneic hematopoietic cell transplantation with graft depleted of TCRalphabeta T cells and CD19 B cells. The children who served as transplant recipients had been given grafts of TCRalphabeta/CD19-depleted allogeneic hematopoietic cells.

Taken from cysteine to phenylalanine, the CDR3 has 13 residues. Only the CDR3 region is kept as DNA, spanning 39 bases read in frame from base 1. Sequences MNHNS (CDR1) and SASEGT (CDR2) are obtained from the germline V gene. Trimming takes 6 bases off V and 6 bases off J; junction bases not matched to a gene: 7. This sample was included in a study of T-cell reconstitution after alpha-beta-depleted transplantation in children (dated by TCRdb to the mid-2010s). About the investigation overall: Using TCR repertoire profiling, the study followed T-cell immune reconstitution in a quantitative way in children after TCRalphabeta/CD19-depleted allogeneic hematopoietic cell transplantation.

The research as a whole found: The high TCRbeta diversity at day 60 in some patients was ascribed to recipient T cells and intrathymic progenitors that had survived conditioning. About two months after transplant, the apparently early recovery of alphabetaT-cell counts reportedly depended on just several hundred clones that had expanded rapidly and came from non-depleted graft cells. Hyperexpanded clone frequencies declined over subsequent months; after one year, T-cell counts and TCRbeta diversity were mostly attributed to newly produced T cells.

Material: PBMCs, obtained before TCRalphabeta/CD19-depleted stem cell transplant. The rearrangement joined TRBV6-1 to TRBJ2-7, and 8 junction bases match TRBD2. This TCR derives from a girl under 10 years old with congenital amegakaryocytic thrombocytopenia, due to receive a stem cell transplant. The CDR3 loop reads CASREGTSLEQYF. The nucleotide sequence reads TGTGCCAGCAGAGAGGGGACTAGTCTCGAGCAGTACTTC.